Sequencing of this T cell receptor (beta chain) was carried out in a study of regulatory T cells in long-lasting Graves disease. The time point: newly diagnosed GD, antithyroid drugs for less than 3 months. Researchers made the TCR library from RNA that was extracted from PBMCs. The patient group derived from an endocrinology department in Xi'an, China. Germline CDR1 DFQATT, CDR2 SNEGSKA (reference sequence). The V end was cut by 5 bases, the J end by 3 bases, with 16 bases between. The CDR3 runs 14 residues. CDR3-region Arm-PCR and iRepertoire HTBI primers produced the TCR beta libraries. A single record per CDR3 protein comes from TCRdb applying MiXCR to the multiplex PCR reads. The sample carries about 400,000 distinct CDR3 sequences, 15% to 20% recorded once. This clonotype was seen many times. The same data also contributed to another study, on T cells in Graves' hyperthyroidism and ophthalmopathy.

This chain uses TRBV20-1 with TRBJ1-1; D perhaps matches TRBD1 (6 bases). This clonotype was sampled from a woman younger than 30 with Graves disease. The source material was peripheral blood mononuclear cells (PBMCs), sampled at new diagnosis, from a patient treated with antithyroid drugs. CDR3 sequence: CSAPHPTGYTEAFF. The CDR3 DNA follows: TGCAGTGCTCCCCACCCCACAGGGTACACTGAAGCTTTCTTT.